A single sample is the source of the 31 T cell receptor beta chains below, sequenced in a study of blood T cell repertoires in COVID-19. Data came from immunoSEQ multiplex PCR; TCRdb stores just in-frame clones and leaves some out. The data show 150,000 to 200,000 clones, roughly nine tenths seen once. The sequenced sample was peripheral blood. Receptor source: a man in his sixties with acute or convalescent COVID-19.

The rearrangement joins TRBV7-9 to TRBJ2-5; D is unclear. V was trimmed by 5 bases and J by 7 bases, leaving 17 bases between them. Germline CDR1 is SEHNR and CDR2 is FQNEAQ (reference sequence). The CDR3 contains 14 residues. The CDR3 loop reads CASSLLTDGGTQYF. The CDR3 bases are TGTGCCAGCAGCCTCTTGACGGATGGCGGGACCCAGTACTTC. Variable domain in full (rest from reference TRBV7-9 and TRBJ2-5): DTGVSQNPRHKITKRGQNVTFRCDPISEHNRLYWYRQTLGQGPEFLTYFQNEAQLEKSRLLSDRFSAERPKGSFSTLEIQRTEQGDSAMYLCASSLLTDGGTQYFGPGTRLLVL.

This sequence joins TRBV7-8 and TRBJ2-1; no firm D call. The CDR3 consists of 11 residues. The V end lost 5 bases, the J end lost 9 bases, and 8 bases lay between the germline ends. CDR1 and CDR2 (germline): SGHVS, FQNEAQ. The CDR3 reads CASSHLREQFF. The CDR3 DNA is TGTGCCAGCAGCCACTTGCGTGAGCAGTTCTTC.

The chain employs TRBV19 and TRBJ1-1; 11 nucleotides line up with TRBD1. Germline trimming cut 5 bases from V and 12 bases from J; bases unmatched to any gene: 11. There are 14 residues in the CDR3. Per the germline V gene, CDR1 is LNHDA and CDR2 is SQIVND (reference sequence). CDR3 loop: CASSHSGTGGSSFF. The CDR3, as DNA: TGTGCCAGTAGTCATTCCGGGACAGGGGGAAGTTCTTTCTTT.

As DNA, the CDR3 is TGTGCCAGCAGCTTAGATCAGCGAATGAACACTGAAGCTTTCTTT. Protein: CASSLDQRMNTEAFF. V and J are TRBV7-9 and TRBJ1-1, with D hard to call. The germline V and J ends were trimmed by 1 base and 0 bases, with 9 bases remaining between them. Germline CDR1 and CDR2: SEHNR and FQNEAQ (reference sequence). CDR3 length: 15 amino acids.

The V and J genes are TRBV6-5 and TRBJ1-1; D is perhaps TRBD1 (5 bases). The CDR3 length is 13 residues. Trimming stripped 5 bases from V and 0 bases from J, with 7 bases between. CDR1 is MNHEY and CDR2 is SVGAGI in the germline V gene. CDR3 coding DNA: TGTGCCAGCAGTCGACAGTTGAACACTGAAGCTTTCTTT. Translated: CASSRQLNTEAFF.

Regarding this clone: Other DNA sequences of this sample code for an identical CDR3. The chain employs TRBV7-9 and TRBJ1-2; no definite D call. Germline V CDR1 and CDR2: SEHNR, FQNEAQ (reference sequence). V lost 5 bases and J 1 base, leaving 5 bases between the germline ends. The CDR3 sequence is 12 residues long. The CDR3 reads CASSGGNYGYTF. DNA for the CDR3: TGTGCCAGCAGCGGAGGTAACTATGGCTACACCTTC.

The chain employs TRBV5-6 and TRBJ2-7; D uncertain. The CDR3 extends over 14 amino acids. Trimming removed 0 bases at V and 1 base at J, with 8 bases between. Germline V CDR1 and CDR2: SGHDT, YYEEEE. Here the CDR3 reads CASSLDRISYEQYF. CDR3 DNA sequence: TGTGCCAGCAGCTTGGACAGAATATCCTACGAGCAGTACTTC. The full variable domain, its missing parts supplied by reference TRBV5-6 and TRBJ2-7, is DAGVTQSPTHLIKTRGQQVTLRCSPKSGHDTVSWYQQALGQGPQFIFQYYEEEERQRGNFPDRFSGHQFPNYSSELNVNALLLGDSALYLCASSLDRISYEQYFGPGTRLTVT.

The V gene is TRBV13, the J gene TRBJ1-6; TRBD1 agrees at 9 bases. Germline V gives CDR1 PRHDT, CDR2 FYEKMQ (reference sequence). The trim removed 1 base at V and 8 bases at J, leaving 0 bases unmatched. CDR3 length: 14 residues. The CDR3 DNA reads TGTGCCAGCAGCTTAGACAGGGGGCATTCACCCCTCCACTTT. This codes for CASSLDRGHSPLHF.

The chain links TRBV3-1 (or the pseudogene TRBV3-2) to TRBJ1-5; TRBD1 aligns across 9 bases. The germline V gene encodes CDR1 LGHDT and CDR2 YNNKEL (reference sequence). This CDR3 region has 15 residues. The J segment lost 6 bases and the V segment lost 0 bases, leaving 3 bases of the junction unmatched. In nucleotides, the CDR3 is TGTGCCAGCAGCCAAGACGGGACAGGGTCTCAGCCCCAGCATTTT. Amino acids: CASSQDGTGSQPQHF.

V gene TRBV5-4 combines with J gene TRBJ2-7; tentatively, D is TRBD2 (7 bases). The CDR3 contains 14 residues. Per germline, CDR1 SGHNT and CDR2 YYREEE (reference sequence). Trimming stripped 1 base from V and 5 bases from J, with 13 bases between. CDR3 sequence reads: CASSLLGGEDEQYF. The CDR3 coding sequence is TGTGCCAGCAGCTTGTTAGGGGGGGAAGACGAGCAGTACTTC.

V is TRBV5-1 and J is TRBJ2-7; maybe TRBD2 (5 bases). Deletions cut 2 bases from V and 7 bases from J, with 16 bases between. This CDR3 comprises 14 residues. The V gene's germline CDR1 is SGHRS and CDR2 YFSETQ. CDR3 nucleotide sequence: TGCGCCAGCAGCTTAGGACTTGACTTGGGTGAGCAGTACTTC. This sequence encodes CASSLGLDLGEQYF.

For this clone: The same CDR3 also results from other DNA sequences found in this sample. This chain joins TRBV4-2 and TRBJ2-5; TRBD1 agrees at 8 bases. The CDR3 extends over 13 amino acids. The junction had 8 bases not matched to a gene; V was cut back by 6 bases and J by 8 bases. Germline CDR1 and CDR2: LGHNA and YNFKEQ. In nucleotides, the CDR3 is TGTGCCAGCAGTCAGGACAGGGTGGGAACCCAGTACTTC. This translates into CASSQDRVGTQYF.

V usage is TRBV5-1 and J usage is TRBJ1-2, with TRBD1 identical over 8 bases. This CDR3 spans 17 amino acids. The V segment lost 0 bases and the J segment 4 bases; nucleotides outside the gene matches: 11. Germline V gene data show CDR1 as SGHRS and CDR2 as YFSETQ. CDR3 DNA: TGCGCCAGCAGCTTGGAGGGCTCACAGGGGGGCCCCTATGGCTACACCTTC. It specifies CASSLEGSQGGPYGYTF.

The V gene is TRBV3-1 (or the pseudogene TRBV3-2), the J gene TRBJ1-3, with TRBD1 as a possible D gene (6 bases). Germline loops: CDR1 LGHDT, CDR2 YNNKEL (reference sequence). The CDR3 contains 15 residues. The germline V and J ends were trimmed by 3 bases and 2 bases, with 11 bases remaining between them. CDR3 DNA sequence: TGTGCCAGCAGCCAGGGGGCGCAGACTGGAAACACCATATATTTT. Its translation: CASSQGAQTGNTIYF.

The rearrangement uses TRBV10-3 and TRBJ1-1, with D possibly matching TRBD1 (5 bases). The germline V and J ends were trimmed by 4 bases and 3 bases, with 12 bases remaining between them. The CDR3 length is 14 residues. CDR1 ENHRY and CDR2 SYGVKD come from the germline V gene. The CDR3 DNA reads TGTGCCATCAGTGTCAAGGGGCGCGACACTGAAGCTTTCTTT. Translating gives CAISVKGRDTEAFF.

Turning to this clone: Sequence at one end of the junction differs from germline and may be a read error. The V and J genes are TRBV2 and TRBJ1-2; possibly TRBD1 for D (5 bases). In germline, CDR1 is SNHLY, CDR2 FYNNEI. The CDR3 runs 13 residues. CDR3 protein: CASTRDGSRGESF. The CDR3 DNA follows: TGTGCCAGCACCAGGGACGGGTCTCGGGGGGAGTCCTTC.

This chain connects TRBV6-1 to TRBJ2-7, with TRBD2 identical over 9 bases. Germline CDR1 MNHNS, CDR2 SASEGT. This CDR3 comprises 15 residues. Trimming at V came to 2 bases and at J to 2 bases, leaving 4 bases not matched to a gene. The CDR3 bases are TGTGCCAGCAGTGAACTGATAGCGGGGGCCTACGAGCAGTACTTC. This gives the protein CASSELIAGAYEQYF.

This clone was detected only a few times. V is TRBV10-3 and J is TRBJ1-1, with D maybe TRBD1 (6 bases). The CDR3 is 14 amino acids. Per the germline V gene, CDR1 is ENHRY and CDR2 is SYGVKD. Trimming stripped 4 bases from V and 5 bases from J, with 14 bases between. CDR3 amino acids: CAISVSGVGTEAFF. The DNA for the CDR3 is TGTGCCATCAGTGTCTCAGGGGTGGGGACTGAAGCTTTCTTT.

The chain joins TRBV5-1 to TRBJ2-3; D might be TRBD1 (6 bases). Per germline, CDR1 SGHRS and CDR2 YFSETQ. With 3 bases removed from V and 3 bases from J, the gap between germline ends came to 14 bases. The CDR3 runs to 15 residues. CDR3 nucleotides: TGCGCCAGCAGCTCCCTGGCCAGGGGTACAGATACGCAGTATTTT. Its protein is CASSSLARGTDTQYF. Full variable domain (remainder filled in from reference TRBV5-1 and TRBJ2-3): KAGVTQTPRYLIKTRGQQVTLSCSPISGHRSVSWYQQTPGQGLQFLFEYFSETQRNKGNFPGRFSGRQFSNSRSEMNVSTLELGDSALYLCASSSLARGTDTQYFGPGTRLTVL.

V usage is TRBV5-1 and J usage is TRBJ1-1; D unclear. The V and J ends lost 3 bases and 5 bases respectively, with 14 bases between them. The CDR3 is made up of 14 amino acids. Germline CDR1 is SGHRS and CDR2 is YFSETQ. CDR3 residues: CASSSAAGWTEAFF. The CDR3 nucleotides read TGCGCCAGCAGCTCGGCAGCGGGGTGGACTGAAGCTTTCTTT.

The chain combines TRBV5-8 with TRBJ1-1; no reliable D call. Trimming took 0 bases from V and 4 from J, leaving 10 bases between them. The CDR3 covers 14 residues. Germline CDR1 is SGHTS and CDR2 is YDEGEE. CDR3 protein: CASSLGQRGTEAFF. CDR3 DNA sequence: TGTGCCAGCAGCTTGGGGCAGCGTGGCACTGAAGCTTTCTTT.

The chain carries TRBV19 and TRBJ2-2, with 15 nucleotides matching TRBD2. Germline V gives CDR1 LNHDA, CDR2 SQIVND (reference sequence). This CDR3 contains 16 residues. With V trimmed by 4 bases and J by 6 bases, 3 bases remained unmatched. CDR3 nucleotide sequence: TGTGCCAGTAGTAGCTGGACTAGCGGGGGGGCCGGGGAGCTGTTTTTT. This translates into CASSSWTSGGAGELFF.

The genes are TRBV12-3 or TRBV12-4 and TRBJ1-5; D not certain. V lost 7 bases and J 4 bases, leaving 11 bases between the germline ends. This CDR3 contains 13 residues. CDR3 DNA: TGTGCCAGCAATCGGGATAAAAATCAGCCCCAGCATTTT. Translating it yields CASNRDKNQPQHF.

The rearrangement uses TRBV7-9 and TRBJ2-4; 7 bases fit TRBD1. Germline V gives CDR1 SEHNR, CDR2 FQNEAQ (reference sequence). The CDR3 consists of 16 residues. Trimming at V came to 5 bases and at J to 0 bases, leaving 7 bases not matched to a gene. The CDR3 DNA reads TGTGCCAGCAGCCAGGACAGGACCCTAGCCAAAAACATTCAGTACTTC. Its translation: CASSQDRTLAKNIQYF.

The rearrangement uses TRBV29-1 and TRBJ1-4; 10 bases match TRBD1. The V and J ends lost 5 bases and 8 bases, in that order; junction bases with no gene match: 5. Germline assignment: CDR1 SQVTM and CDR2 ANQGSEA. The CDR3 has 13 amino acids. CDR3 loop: CSVWDRGEEKLFF. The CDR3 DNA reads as TGCAGCGTTTGGGACAGGGGAGAGGAAAAACTGTTTTTT.

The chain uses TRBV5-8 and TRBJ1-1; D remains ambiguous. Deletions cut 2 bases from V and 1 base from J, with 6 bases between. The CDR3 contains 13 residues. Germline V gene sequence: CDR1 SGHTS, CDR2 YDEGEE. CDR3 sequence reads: CASSFSRNTEAFF. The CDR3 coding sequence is TGTGCCAGCAGCTTTAGCCGGAACACTGAAGCTTTCTTT.

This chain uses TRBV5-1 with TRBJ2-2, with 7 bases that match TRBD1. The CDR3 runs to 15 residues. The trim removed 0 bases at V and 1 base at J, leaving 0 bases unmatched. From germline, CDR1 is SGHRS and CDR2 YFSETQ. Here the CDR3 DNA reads TGCGCCAGCAGCTTGGGGGACAGGAACACCGGGGAGCTGTTTTTT. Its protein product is CASSLGDRNTGELFF.

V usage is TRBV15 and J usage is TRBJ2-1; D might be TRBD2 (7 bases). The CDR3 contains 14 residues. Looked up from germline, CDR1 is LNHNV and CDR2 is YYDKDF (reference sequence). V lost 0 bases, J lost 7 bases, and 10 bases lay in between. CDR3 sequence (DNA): TGTGCCACCAGCAGAGATAAGGGGGGGAATGAGCAGTTCTTC. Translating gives CATSRDKGGNEQFF.

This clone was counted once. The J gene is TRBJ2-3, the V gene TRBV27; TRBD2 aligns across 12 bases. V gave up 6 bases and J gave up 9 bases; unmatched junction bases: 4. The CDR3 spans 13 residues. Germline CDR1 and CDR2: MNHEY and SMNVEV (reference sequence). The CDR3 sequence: CASRLTSGGTQYF. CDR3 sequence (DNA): TGTGCCAGCAGACTTACTAGCGGGGGGACGCAGTATTTT.

CDR3 DNA sequence: TGTGCCAGCAGCTCGGTGGGGAGGATGAACACTGAAGCTTTCTTT. Protein product: CASSSVGRMNTEAFF. The chain couples TRBV7-9 to TRBJ1-1; no reliable D call. With 4 bases removed from V and 0 bases from J, the gap between germline ends came to 12 bases. The CDR3 contains 15 residues. CDR1 SEHNR and CDR2 FQNEAQ come from the germline V gene (reference sequence).

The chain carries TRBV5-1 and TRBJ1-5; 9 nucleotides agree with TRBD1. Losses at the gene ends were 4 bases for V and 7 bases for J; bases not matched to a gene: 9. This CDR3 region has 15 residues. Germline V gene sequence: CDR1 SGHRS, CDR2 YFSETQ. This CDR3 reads CASSAGTGREQPQHF. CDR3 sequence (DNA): TGCGCCAGCAGCGCCGGGACAGGGAGGGAGCAGCCCCAGCATTTT.